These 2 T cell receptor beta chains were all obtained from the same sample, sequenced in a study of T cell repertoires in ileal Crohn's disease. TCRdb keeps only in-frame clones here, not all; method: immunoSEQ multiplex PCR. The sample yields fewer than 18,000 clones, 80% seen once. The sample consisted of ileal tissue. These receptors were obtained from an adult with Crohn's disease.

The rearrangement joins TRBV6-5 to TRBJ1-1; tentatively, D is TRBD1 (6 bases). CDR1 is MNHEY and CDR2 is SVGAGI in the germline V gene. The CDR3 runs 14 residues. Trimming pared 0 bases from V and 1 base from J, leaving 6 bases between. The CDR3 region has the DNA TGTGCCAGCAGTTACTCGACAGGGAACACTGAAGCTTTCTTT. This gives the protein CASSYSTGNTEAFF.

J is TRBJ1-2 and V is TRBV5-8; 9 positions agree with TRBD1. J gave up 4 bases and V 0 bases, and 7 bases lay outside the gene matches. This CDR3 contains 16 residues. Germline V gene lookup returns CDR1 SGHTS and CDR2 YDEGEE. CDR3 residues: CASSLDRGRYGYGYTF. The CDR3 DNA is TGTGCCAGCAGCTTGGACAGGGGGCGGTATGGCTATGGCTACACCTTC.